A single sample is the source of the 10 T cell receptor beta chains below, sequenced in a study of T cell repertoires in cytomegalovirus infection. MiXCR was run by TCRdb on the reads, yielding one entry per CDR3 protein. The repertoire holds about 310,000 distinct CDR3 sequences, with about a sixth as singletons. The sequenced material came from PBMCs. All receptors come from a human donor in good health (CMV status not recorded). Some clones in this sample may be carry-over from other donors' samples.

This clonotype was found a few times. The J gene is TRBJ2-1, the V gene TRBV2; D perhaps matches TRBD1 (6 bases). The CDR3 contains 13 residues. Germline lookup yields CDR1 SNHLY and CDR2 FYNNEI. V lost 6 bases, J lost 6 bases, and 12 bases lay in between. Here the CDR3 reads CASSRQGINEQFF. DNA of the CDR3: TGTGCCAGCAGCCGGCAGGGGATCAATGAGCAGTTCTTC.

The V gene is TRBV6-5, the J gene TRBJ1-1; perhaps TRBD1 as D (6 bases). Trimming left V 2 bases short and J 7 bases short, with 11 bases between. Per the germline V gene, CDR1 is MNHEY and CDR2 is SVGAGI. The CDR3 is 13 amino acids. CDR3 bases: TGTGCCAGCAGTTACCAAGGACAGTTTGAAGCTTTCTTT. Translation gives CASSYQGQFEAFF.

Ten or more counts support this clonotype. This chain links TRBV7-2 with TRBJ2-5; D is unclear. This CDR3 has 14 residues. V was trimmed by 7 bases and J by 2 bases, leaving 14 bases between them. Germline-derived CDR1 and CDR2 are SGHTA and FQGNSA. The CDR3 bases are TGTGCCAGCACCCCAAAGGGCTTACAAGAGACCCAGTACTTC. It yields the protein CASTPKGLQETQYF.

This clonotype has just one count. The conserved phenylalanine or tryptophan is not found at the CDR3 terminus, so this likely reflects a read error. The J gene is TRBJ2-1, the V gene TRBV20-1; 10 bases fit TRBD2. The CDR3 has 14 amino acids. The trim removed 6 bases at V and 8 bases at J, leaving 10 bases unmatched. Germline V gene lookup returns CDR1 DFQATT and CDR2 SNEGSKA (reference sequence). CDR3 sequence: CSARGASGGDEQFL. The CDR3 DNA reads TGCAGTGCCAGGGGGGCTAGCGGGGGCGATGAGCAGTTCCTC.

This clonotype was counted at least ten times. The CDR3 sequence is CASRFLQGASYNEQFF. In DNA form, the CDR3 reads TGTGCCAGCAGGTTCTTGCAGGGGGCCTCGTACAATGAGCAGTTCTTC. The chain links TRBV7-2 to TRBJ2-1, with 8 bases matching TRBD1. Looked up from germline, CDR1 is SGHTA and CDR2 is FQGNSA. This CDR3 is 16 amino acids long. Trimming cost V 6 bases and J 4 bases; bases outside gene matches: 11.

A few counts support this clonotype. The V and J genes are TRBV5-1 and TRBJ2-3; 16 bases agree with TRBD2. Germline assignment: CDR1 SGHRS and CDR2 YFSETQ. The CDR3 has 17 residues. The V and J ends lost 4 bases and 3 bases, in that order; junction bases with no gene match: 5. The CDR3 bases are TGCGCCAGCAGCGCGGGACTAGCGGGGGGGCTGACAGATACGCAGTATTTT. Amino acid sequence: CASSAGLAGGLTDTQYF.

The rearrangement joins TRBV12-3 or TRBV12-4 to TRBJ2-5; D not certain. The CDR3 has 11 residues. Trimming removed 5 bases from V and 4 bases from J, with 5 bases in between. CDR3 loop: CASSRLETQYF. The DNA for the CDR3 is TGTGCCAGCAGTAGACTAGAGACCCAGTACTTC.

This clonotype appeared many times. The V call is TRBV7-2, the J call TRBJ1-1, with unresolved D. Trimming took off 5 bases at V and 10 bases at J, with 14 bases between the two ends. The CDR3 sequence is 12 residues long. Germline lookup yields CDR1 SGHTA and CDR2 FQGNSA. The CDR3 DNA reads TGTGCCAGCAGCCAAAACCCACCAGGAGCTTTCTTT. Protein product: CASSQNPPGAFF. Using reference TRBV7-2 and TRBJ1-1 for the parts outside the CDR3, the full variable domain is GAGVSQSPSNKVTEKGKDVELRCDPISGHTALYWYRQSLGQGLEFLIYFQGNSAPDKSGLPSDRFSAERTGGSVSTLTIQRTQQEDSAVYLCASSQNPPGAFFGQGTRLTVV.

Many counts were recorded for this clonotype. The genes are TRBV7-2 and TRBJ1-1; D remains ambiguous. V lost 7 bases and J lost 5, with 20 bases in between. Germline V gene sequence: CDR1 SGHTA, CDR2 FQGNSA. CDR3 length: 15 amino acids. CDR3 bases: TGTGCCAGCACCCGGATGTCGGGGTCGGGAACTGAAGCTTTCTTT. The encoded protein is CASTRMSGSGTEAFF.

This clonotype was recorded many times. V and J are TRBV5-4 and TRBJ1-4; D unclear. Trimming removed 3 bases at V and 3 bases at J, with 12 bases between. This CDR3 comprises 15 residues. Germline CDR1 and CDR2: SGHNT and YYREEE (reference sequence). The CDR3 DNA follows: TGTGCCAGCAGCTCGAAAGGGCCGCCTAATGAAAAACTGTTTTTT. This gives the protein CASSSKGPPNEKLFF.